This T cell receptor beta chain was captured in a study of T cell responses to AZD1222 COVID-19 vaccine. The study's findings and limits: Clonal diversity may have been underestimated in mostly white British donors.

The repertoire was sequenced with immunoSEQ multiplex PCR; TCRdb's copy has only in-frame clones and lacks some. The sample records 150,000 to 200,000 clones, about 89% being singletons. Details on this clone: Its antigen is as yet unknown.

Trimming stripped 2 bases from V and 1 base from J, with 11 bases between. This CDR3 region has 15 residues. Germline loops: CDR1 MNHEY, CDR2 SVGAGI. Sequencing used peripheral blood, obtained on day 0 of AZD1222 vaccination. The TCR sequence derives from an adult in good health. The chain recombines TRBV6-5 with TRBJ1-1; a possible D gene is TRBD1 (5 bases). The CDR3 sequence: CASSYTRVQNTEAFF. The CDR3 coding sequence is TGTGCCAGCAGTTACACCAGGGTACAGAACACTGAAGCTTTCTTT.